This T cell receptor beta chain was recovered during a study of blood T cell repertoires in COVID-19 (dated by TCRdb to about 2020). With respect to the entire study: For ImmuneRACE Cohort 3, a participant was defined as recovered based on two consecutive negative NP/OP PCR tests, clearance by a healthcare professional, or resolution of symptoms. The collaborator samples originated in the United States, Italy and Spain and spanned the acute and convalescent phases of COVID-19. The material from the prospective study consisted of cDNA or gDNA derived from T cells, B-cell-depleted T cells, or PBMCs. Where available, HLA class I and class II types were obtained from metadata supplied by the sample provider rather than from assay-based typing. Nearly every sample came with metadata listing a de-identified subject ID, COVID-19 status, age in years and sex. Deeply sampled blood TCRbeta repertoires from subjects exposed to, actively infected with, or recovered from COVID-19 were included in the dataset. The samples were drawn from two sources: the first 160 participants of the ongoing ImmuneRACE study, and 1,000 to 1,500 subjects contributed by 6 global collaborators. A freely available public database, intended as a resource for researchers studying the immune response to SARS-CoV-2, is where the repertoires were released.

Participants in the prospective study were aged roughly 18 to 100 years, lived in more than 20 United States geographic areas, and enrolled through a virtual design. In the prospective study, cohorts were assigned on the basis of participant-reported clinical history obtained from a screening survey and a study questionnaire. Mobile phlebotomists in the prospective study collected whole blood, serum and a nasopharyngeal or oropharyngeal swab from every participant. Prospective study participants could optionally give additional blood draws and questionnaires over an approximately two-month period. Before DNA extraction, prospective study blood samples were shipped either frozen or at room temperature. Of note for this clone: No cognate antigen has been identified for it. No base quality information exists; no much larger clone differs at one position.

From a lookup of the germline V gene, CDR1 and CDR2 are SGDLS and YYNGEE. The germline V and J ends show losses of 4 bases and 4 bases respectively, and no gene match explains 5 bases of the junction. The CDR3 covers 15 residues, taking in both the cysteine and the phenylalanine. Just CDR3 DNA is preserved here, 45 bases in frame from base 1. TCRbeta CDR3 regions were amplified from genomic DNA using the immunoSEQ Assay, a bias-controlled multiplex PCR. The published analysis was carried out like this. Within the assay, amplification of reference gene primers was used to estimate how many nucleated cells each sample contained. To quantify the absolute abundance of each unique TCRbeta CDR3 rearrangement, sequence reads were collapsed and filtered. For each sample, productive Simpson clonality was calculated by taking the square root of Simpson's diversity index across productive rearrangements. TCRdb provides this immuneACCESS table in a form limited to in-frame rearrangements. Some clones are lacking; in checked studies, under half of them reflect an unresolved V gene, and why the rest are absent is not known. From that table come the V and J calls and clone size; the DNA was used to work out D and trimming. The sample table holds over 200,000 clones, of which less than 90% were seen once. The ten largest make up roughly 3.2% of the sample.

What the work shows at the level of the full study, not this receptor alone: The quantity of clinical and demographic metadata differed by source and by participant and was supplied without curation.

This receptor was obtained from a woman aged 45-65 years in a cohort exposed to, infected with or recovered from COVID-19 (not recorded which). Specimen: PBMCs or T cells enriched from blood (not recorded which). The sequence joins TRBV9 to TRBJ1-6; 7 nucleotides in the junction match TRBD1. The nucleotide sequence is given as TGTGCCAGCAGCTCCGGGACAGTTTATAATTCACCCCTCCACTTT. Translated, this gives CASSSGTVYNSPLHF.